Listed here are 20 T cell receptor beta chains from one sample, sequenced in a study of long-term antiretroviral therapy in people with HIV. Runs used v3.0 of the immunoSEQ assay and were done at survey level. The data were produced by immunoSEQ multiplex PCR, yet TCRdb's version contains in-frame clones alone and is incomplete. There are tens of thousands of clones in the sample; less than 90% occur only once, and approximately 0.93% lies in the top ten. The sequences come from unsorted PBMCs, collected 2 years after starting antiretroviral therapy. The source is a man aged 50 or older with HIV.

The chain links TRBV19 to TRBJ1-1; 7 nucleotides line up with TRBD1. Trimming at V came to 5 bases and at J to 6 bases, leaving 6 bases not matched to a gene. Per the germline V gene, CDR1 is LNHDA and CDR2 is SQIVND (reference sequence). The CDR3 consists of 13 residues. CDR3 sequence reads: CASSGQVGAEAFF. The CDR3 DNA is TGTGCCAGTAGTGGACAGGTGGGGGCTGAAGCTTTCTTT. The entire variable domain, with the rest obtained from reference TRBV19 and TRBJ1-1, is as follows: DGGITQSPKYLFRKEGQNVTLSCEQNLNHDAMYWYRQDPGQGLRLIYYSQIVNDFQKGDIAEGYSVSREKKESFPLTVTSAQKNPTAFYLCASSGQVGAEAFFGQGTRLTVV.

The chain's CDR3 is CASSQGQGKVAFF. In DNA form, the CDR3 reads TGCGCCAGCAGCCAAGGGCAGGGGAAAGTAGCTTTCTTT. The chain recombines TRBV4-3 with TRBJ1-1; tentatively, D is TRBD1 (6 bases). CDR1 LGHNA and CDR2 YSLEER come from the germline V gene. The V end lost 1 base, the J end lost 10 bases, and 13 bases lay between the germline ends. The CDR3 consists of 13 residues.

With respect to this clone: Other DNA sequences in this sample translate to the same CDR3. The V and J genes are TRBV6-6 and TRBJ1-1; D ambiguous. Germline CDR1 is MNHNY and CDR2 is SVGAGI (reference sequence). V gave up 0 bases and J gave up 1 base, with 6 bases separating them. This CDR3 is built from 14 residues. The CDR3 reads CASSYSGGNTEAFF. The CDR3 nucleotides are TGTGCCAGCAGTTACTCCGGCGGGAACACTGAAGCTTTCTTT.

The rearrangement uses TRBV19 and TRBJ2-7, with D unclear. Germline V gene data show CDR1 as LNHDA and CDR2 as SQIVND (reference sequence). Trimming left V 6 bases short and J 6 bases short, with 21 bases between. This CDR3 comprises 15 residues. Written as DNA, the CDR3 is TGTGCCAGTAGCCCCCTCATTGTCGACGGAGCCGAGCAGTACTTC. Translation gives CASSPLIVDGAEQYF.

The J gene is TRBJ2-7, the V gene TRBV5-1, with 7 positions matching TRBD1. Trimming at V came to 0 bases and at J to 0 bases, leaving 6 bases not matched to a gene. Germline CDR1 SGHRS, CDR2 YFSETQ. The CDR3 consists of 16 residues. This CDR3 is CASSLADRTLSYEQYF. CDR3 DNA sequence: TGCGCCAGCAGCTTGGCGGACAGGACCCTCTCCTACGAGCAGTACTTC. Drawing the rest from reference TRBV5-1 and TRBJ2-7, the complete variable domain is KAGVTQTPRYLIKTRGQQVTLSCSPISGHRSVSWYQQTPGQGLQFLFEYFSETQRNKGNFPGRFSGRQFSNSRSEMNVSTLELGDSALYLCASSLADRTLSYEQYFGPGTRLTVT.

This clone has more than one count but fewer than ten. The chain joins TRBV28 to TRBJ2-7; perhaps TRBD2 as D (5 bases). From germline, CDR1 is MDHEN and CDR2 SYDVKM. V was pared by 8 bases and J by 2 bases, with 25 bases between. The CDR3 runs to 17 residues. CDR3 coding DNA: TGTGCCAGCTTTACCGTACACGGGGTCGCTCTACCCTACGAGCAGTACTTC. This translates into CASFTVHGVALPYEQYF.

The chain joins TRBV4-1 to TRBJ2-4; 16 bases fit TRBD2. Trimming removed 5 bases from V and 0 bases from J; junction bases left unmatched: 4. This CDR3 has 18 residues. Germline CDR1 and CDR2: MGHRA and YSYEKL. The CDR3 reads CASSTGTSGGVAKNIQYF. The DNA for the CDR3 is TGCGCCAGCAGCACCGGGACTAGCGGGGGGGTAGCCAAAAACATTCAGTACTTC.

The sample holds one count of this clone. CDR3 DNA sequence: TGTGCCAGCAGCTTAGCCGGGACAGGGGCTGGGTCTGGCTACACCTTC. This gives the protein CASSLAGTGAGSGYTF. V and J are TRBV28 and TRBJ1-2; 10 bases are a match to TRBD1. With 6 bases clipped from V and 7 bases from J, the junction kept 14 bases outside the gene matches. CDR3 length: 16 amino acids. Per the germline V gene, CDR1 is MDHEN and CDR2 is SYDVKM.

The chain has TRBV29-1 and TRBJ2-7, with D possibly TRBD2 on 6 matching bases. The CDR3 contains 12 residues. The V and J ends lost 4 bases and 7 bases respectively, with 14 bases between them. Germline CDR1 and CDR2: SQVTM and ANQGSEA. The DNA for the CDR3 is TGCAGCGTTGCCCGACCCGCGGGGGAGCAGTACTTC. Amino acid sequence: CSVARPAGEQYF.

The chain links TRBV11-2 to TRBJ2-4; 8 positions agree with TRBD1. J gave up 3 bases and V 5 bases, and 12 bases lay outside the gene matches. This CDR3 has 17 residues. Germline V lookup: CDR1 SGHAT, CDR2 FQNNGV. CDR3 sequence reads: CASSIGQGEVFKNIQYF. Written as DNA, the CDR3 is TGTGCCAGCAGCATCGGACAGGGAGAAGTTTTCAAAAACATTCAGTACTTC.

The chain joins TRBV27 to TRBJ1-2; TRBD1 aligns across 7 bases. The CDR3 extends over 15 amino acids. Germline V lookup: CDR1 MNHEY, CDR2 SMNVEV (reference sequence). With 5 bases clipped from V and 2 bases from J, the junction kept 8 bases outside the gene matches. CDR3 residues: CASSPGTDYNYGYTF. CDR3 in DNA: TGTGCCAGCAGTCCGGGGACAGACTACAACTATGGCTACACCTTC.

The V and J genes are TRBV19 and TRBJ1-5, with D possibly matching TRBD1 (5 bases). The CDR3 runs 14 residues. Trimming removed 4 bases from V and 7 bases from J, with 14 bases in between. CDR1 and CDR2 from the germline V gene are LNHDA and SQIVND (reference sequence). The CDR3 loop is CASSTTSRGQPQHF. The CDR3 DNA sequence: TGTGCCAGTAGTACCACGTCCCGGGGGCAGCCCCAGCATTTT. Based on the CDR3 plus reference TRBV19 and TRBJ1-5, the full variable domain is DGGITQSPKYLFRKEGQNVTLSCEQNLNHDAMYWYRQDPGQGLRLIYYSQIVNDFQKGDIAEGYSVSREKKESFPLTVTSAQKNPTAFYLCASSTTSRGQPQHFGDGTRLSIL.

The chain employs TRBV18 and TRBJ1-5; D is ambiguous. V lost 1 base, J lost 1 base, and 5 bases lay in between. CDR1 is KGHSH, CDR2 LQKENI, per germline. The CDR3 covers 14 residues. CDR3 sequence (DNA): TGTGCCAGCTCACCACGACCAAGCAATCAGCCCCAGCATTTT. This encodes CASSPRPSNQPQHF. The full variable domain, its missing parts supplied by reference TRBV18 and TRBJ1-5, is NAGVMQNPRHLVRRRGQEARLRCSPMKGHSHVYWYRQLPEEGLKFMVYLQKENIIDESGMPKERFSAEFPKEGPSILRIQQVVRGDSAAYFCASSPRPSNQPQHFGDGTRLSIL.

V and J are TRBV11-2 and TRBJ1-4; no clear D. The CDR3 is made up of 16 amino acids. V was trimmed by 4 bases and J by 4 bases, leaving 16 bases between them. Germline V CDR1 and CDR2: SGHAT, FQNNGV. The CDR3 spells CASSSRWEGRNEKLFF. The CDR3, as DNA: TGTGCCAGCAGCTCGCGGTGGGAAGGACGTAATGAAAAACTGTTTTTT.

The chain uses TRBV21-1 and TRBJ1-2; whether TRBD1, the table's D call, matches the DNA was not checked. TRBV21-1 is labeled a pseudogene. The CDR3 sequence is 13 residues long. The CDR3 region is CASSRCRDYGYTF. In DNA form, the CDR3 reads TGTGCCAGCAGCAGGTGCAGGGACTATGGCTACACCTTC.

This clone has a handful of counts. The V and J genes are TRBV7-3 and TRBJ1-1; TRBD1 might be the D (6 bases). The germline CDR1 and CDR2 sequences are SGHTA and FQGTGA. The CDR3 sequence is 13 residues long. Trimming took 2 bases from V and 7 from J, leaving 11 bases between them. The CDR3 DNA follows: TGTGCCAGCAGCTTATGGCCAGGGGATGAAGCTTTCTTT. Its protein is CASSLWPGDEAFF.

This rearrangement joins TRBV30 to TRBJ1-1, with D hard to call. Per germline, CDR1 GTSNPN and CDR2 SVGIG (reference sequence). The CDR3 covers 15 residues. V lost 2 bases and J 4 bases, leaving 17 bases between the germline ends. The CDR3 is CAWSPDPAGSTEAFF. CDR3 bases: TGTGCCTGGAGTCCAGACCCTGCGGGGAGCACTGAAGCTTTCTTT.

Points on this clone: Compared with germline, one end of the junction differs, possibly owing to a read error. The chain couples TRBV19 to TRBJ1-2, with TRBD1 identical over 7 bases. Germline CDR1 and CDR2: LNHDA and SQIVND (reference sequence). The CDR3 runs to 12 residues. As DNA, the CDR3 is TGTGCCAGCAGTACGACAGGGAATGGCTACACCTTC. Residues: CASSTTGNGYTF.

The chain recombines TRBV11-3 with TRBJ2-7, with 7 bases lining up with TRBD2. This CDR3 comprises 13 residues. Germline CDR1 is SGHNT and CDR2 is YENEEA. With 5 bases clipped from V and 2 bases from J, the junction kept 3 bases outside the gene matches. The CDR3, as DNA: TGTGCCAGCAGCCCCGGGAGGACCTACGAGCAGTACTTC. It codes for CASSPGRTYEQYF. The whole variable domain, remainder taken from reference TRBV11-3 and TRBJ2-7, is EAGVVQSPRYKIIEKKQPVAFWCNPISGHNTLYWYLQNLGQGPELLIRYENEEAVDDSQLPKDRFSAERLKGVDSTLKIQPAELGDSAVYLCASSPGRTYEQYFGPGTRLTVT.

This clone was detected only a few times. V and J are TRBV6-5 and TRBJ2-7, with 7 positions matching TRBD2. This CDR3 has 13 residues. Losses at the gene ends were 7 bases for V and 7 bases for J; bases not matched to a gene: 10. From germline, CDR1 is MNHEY and CDR2 SVGAGI. The CDR3 spells CASTYGGKGEQYF. The CDR3 region has the DNA TGTGCCAGCACCTACGGGGGGAAGGGGGAGCAGTACTTC.